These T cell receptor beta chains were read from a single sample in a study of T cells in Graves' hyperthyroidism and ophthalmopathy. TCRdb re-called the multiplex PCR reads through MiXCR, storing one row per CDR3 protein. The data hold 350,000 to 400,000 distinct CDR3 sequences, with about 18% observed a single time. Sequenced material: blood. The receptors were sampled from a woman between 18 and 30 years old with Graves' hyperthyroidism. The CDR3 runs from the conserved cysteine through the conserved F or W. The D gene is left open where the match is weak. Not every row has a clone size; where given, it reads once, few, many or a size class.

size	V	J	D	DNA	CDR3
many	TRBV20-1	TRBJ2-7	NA	TGCAGTGCTCCGTACCTCGAAGGCTACGAGCAGTACTTC	CSAPYLEGYEQYF
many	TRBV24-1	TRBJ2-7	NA	TGTGCCACCAGTGAAAAGACAGGCGGCGAGCAGTACTTC	CATSEKTGGEQYF
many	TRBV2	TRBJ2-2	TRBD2	TGTGCCAGCAGCCCTCTAGGGTTAGCGGGGGGGCCGAACACCGGGGAGCTGTTTTTT	CASSPLGLAGGPNTGELFF
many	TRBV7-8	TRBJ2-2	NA	TGTGCCAGCAGCTTAGCGGGGGGCCCGAGGACCGGGGAGCTGTTTTTT	CASSLAGGPRTGELFF
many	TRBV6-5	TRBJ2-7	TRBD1	TGTGCCAGCGCGACAGGGGCCATAGAGCAGTACTTC	CASATGAIEQYF
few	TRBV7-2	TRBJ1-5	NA	TGTGCCAGCAGCCCCGCGTTGGACTTTGGGCAGCCCCAGCATTTT	CASSPALDFGQPQHF
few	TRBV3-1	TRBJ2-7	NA	TGTGCCAGCAGCCAAGAAGCGCGACAGGTCTCCTACGAGCAGTACTTC	CASSQEARQVSYEQYF
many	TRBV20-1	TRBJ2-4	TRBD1	TGCAGTGCTCATACAGGGGCTGTGGCCAAAAACATTCAGTACTTC	CSAHTGAVAKNIQYF
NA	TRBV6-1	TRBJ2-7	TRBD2	TGTGCCAGTTACACTAGCGGGTCAACCTACGAGCAGTACTTC	CASYTSGSTYEQYF
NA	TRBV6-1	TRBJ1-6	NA	TGTGCCAGCACTAGAGGGTCTAGCTCCTATAATTCACCCCTCCACTTT	CASTRGSSSYNSPLHF
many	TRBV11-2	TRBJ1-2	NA	TGTGCCAGCAGCCGCGGGTCAGCTAACTATGGCTACACCTTC	CASSRGSANYGYTF
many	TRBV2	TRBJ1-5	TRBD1	TGTGCCAGCAGCGATGACAGGGCTATTCAGCCCCAGCATTTT	CASSDDRAIQPQHF
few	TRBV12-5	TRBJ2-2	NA	TGTGCTAGTGGTTTAGGATTCACCGGGGAGCTGTTTTTT	CASGLGFTGELFF
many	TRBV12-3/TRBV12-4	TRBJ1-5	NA	TGTGCCAGCAGCCTGGGGTCAAGCCATAGCAATCAGCCCCAGCATTTT	CASSLGSSHSNQPQHF
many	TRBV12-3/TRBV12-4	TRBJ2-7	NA	TGTGCCAGCAGCCCCGGAGGGAGCCCAAGGGACTTC	CASSPGGSPRDF
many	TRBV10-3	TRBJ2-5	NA	TGTGCCATCGGGCCAGCGGGCCAAGAGACCCAGTACTTC	CAIGPAGQETQYF
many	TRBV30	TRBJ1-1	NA	TGTGCCTGGAGTGTAATAAACACTGAAGCTTTCTTT	CAWSVINTEAFF
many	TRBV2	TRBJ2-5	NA	TGTGCCAGCAGTCCCTCTCCCACCGAGGAGACCCAGTACTTC	CASSPSPTEETQYF
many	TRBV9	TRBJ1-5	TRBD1	TGTGCCAGCAGCGAGGGGACAGGGTTTAGCAATCAGCCCCAGCATTTT	CASSEGTGFSNQPQHF
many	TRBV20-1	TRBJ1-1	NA	TGCAGTGCTAATCCTGGGACGGGGATGAACACTGAAGCTTTCTTT	CSANPGTGMNTEAFF
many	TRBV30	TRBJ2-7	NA	TGTGCCTGGAGCCAAGGGGGGGGTCGCTACGAGCAGTACTTC	CAWSQGGGRYEQYF
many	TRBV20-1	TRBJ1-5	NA	TGCAGTGCTAGGGCGGGGGCTGACAATCAGCCCCAGCATTTT	CSARAGADNQPQHF
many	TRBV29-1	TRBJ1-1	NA	TGCAGCGTCTATCAGGGGAACACTGAAGCTTTCTTT	CSVYQGNTEAFF
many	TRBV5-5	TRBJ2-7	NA	TGTGCCAGCAGCTTGCTTGTTGCAGCAACCTACGAGCAGTACTTC	CASSLLVAATYEQYF
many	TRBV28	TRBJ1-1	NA	TGTGCCAGCACCCTGGGGGCCCTCGGGGACACTGAAGCTTTCTTT	CASTLGALGDTEAFF
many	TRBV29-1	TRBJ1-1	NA	TGCAGCGTTGAATGGCAGTTCATGAACACTGAAGCTTTCTTT	CSVEWQFMNTEAFF
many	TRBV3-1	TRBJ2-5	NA	TGTGCCAGCAGCCAAGGTCGGACCGGAGAGACCCAGTACTTC	CASSQGRTGETQYF